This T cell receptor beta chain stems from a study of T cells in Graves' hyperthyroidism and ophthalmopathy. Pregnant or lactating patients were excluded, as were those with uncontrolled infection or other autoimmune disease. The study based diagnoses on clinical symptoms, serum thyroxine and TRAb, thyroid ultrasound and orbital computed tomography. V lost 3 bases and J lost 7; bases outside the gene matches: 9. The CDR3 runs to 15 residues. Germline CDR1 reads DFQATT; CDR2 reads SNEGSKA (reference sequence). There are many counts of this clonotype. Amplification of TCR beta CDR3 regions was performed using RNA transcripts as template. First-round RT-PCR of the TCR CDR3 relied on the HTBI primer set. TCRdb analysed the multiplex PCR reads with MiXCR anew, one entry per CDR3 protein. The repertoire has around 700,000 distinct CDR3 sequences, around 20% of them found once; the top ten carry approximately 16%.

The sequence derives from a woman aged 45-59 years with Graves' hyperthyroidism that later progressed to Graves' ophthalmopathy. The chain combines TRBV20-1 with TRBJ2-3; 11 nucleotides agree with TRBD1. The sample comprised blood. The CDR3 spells CSASPDRGRWNTQYF. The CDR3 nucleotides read TGCAGTGCTAGCCCGGACAGGGGGCGTTGGAATACGCAGTATTTT.